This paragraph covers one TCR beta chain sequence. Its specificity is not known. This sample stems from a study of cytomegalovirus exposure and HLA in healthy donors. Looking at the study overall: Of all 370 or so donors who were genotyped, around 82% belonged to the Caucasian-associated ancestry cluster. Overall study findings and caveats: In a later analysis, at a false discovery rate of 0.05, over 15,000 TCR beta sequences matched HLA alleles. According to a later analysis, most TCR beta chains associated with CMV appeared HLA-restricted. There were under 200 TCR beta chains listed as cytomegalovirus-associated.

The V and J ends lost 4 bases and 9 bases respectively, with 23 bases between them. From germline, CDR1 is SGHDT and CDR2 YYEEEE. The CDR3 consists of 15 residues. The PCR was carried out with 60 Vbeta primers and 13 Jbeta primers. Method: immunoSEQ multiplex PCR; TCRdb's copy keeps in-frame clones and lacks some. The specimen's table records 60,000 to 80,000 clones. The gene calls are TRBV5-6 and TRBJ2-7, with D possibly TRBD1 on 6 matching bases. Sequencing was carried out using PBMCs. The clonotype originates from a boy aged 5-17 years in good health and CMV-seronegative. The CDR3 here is CASSQVGADHSWQYF. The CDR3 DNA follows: TGTGCCAGCAGCCAAGTGGGGGCAGACCACAGTTGGCAGTACTTC.